This TCR beta chain was retrieved from a study of blood T cell repertoires in COVID-19 (TCRdb year 2020). For the wider study: The collaborator samples originated in the United States, Italy and Spain and spanned the acute and convalescent phases of COVID-19. The material from the prospective study consisted of cDNA or gDNA derived from T cells, B-cell-depleted T cells, or PBMCs. The sample metadata nearly always contained a de-identified subject ID, COVID-19 status, age in years and sex. The samples were drawn from the first 160 participants of the ongoing ImmuneRACE study and from 950 to 1,500 subjects provided by 6 global collaborators. The dataset comprised deeply sampled blood TCRbeta repertoires from subjects exposed to, actively infected with, or recovered from COVID-19. Where HLA class I and class II types were available, the types were taken from metadata supplied by the sample provider, not from assay-based typing. A freely available public database, intended as a resource for researchers studying the immune response to SARS-CoV-2, is where the repertoires were released. Broader findings and caveats from the paper: The amount of clinical and demographic metadata varied by source and participant and was provided uncurated.

The immunoSEQ Assay, a bias-controlled multiplex PCR, was used to amplify TCRbeta CDR3 regions from genomic DNA. The authors' pipeline ran thus. The number of nucleated cells in each sample was estimated from the amplification of reference gene primers within the assay. Sequence reads were collapsed and filtered to measure the absolute abundance of every unique TCRbeta CDR3 rearrangement. Productive Simpson clonality was computed per sample as the square root of Simpson's diversity index over productive rearrangements. The table was pulled from immuneACCESS by TCRdb, which kept in-frame rearrangements only. Such tables lose some clones; where checked, under half of the loss comes from unresolved V genes, and the rest has no known cause. V and J calls and clone size are those listed in that table; D and trimming were worked out from the DNA. The table for this sample lists about 220,000 clones; around 80% of them were counted only once. Over 7% of the sample comes from the top ten.

As concerns this clone: The antigen it recognizes is unknown. There are no base qualities to consult, and no much larger clone falls within one base.

Trimmed from V: 5 bases; trimmed from J: 7 bases; junction bases lacking a gene match: 4. CDR1 SNHLY and CDR2 FYNNEI are derived from the germline V gene. Inclusive of the bounding cysteine and phenylalanine, the CDR3 is 15 residues long. The DNA shown is the 45-base CDR3, in frame from base 1. Whole blood was collected in K2EDTA tubes by collaborating institutions according to the institutions' own protocols. For TCRbeta analysis, collaborators shipped samples as frozen whole blood, isolated PBMCs, or DNA extracted from either of those sample types. The chain is made from TRBV2 and TRBJ2-1, with TRBD2 identical over 14 junction bases. The origin of this receptor is a woman aged 70 to 79 with acute or convalescent COVID-19. Sequenced material: peripheral blood. The CDR3 protein: CASSQGTSGGNEQFF. The nucleotide sequence reads TGTGCCAGCAGTCAGGGGACTAGCGGGGGTAATGAGCAGTTCTTC.